Reported below is one TCR beta chain. This entry belongs to a study of blood T cell repertoires in COVID-19. The overall study: Sample material is recorded as cDNA or gDNA derived from T cells, B-cell-depleted T cells, or PBMCs.

Germline V gene sequence: CDR1 KGHSH, CDR2 LQKENI. Trimming took 2 bases from V and 0 from J, leaving 11 bases between them. This CDR3 contains 17 residues. Assay: immunoSEQ multiplex PCR; the TCRdb copy retains only in-frame clones and omits some. The sample yields about 170,000 clones, around 81% seen once. This sequence originates from a human donor with acute or convalescent COVID-19. The donor label of this sample is uncertain. The chain combines TRBV18 with TRBJ1-6; possible D gene TRBD1, 6 bases. Sequenced input: peripheral blood. CDR3 DNA sequence: TGTGCCAGCTCACCATCAACAGGGTTCTCCTATAATTCACCCCTCCACTTT. Encoded protein: CASSPSTGFSYNSPLHF.